One and the same sample provided the 22 T cell receptor beta chains below, sequenced in a study of shared clonotypes between healthy human individuals. Some clones are missing from TCRdb's copy, which holds only in-frame ones; the method was immunoSEQ multiplex PCR. The table lists about 2 million clones, 85% to 95% of them singletons, with roughly 0.13% in the top ten. The sample was naive CD4+ T cells sorted from blood. As to subset: CD45RA+ positively selected. All receptors come from a man between 18 and 35 years old in good health.

This chain connects TRBV28 to TRBJ2-2, with no clear D. This CDR3 is 14 amino acids long. The V and J ends lost 5 bases and 6 bases respectively, with 13 bases between them. CDR1 MDHEN and CDR2 SYDVKM come from the germline V gene. CDR3 coding DNA: TGTGCCAGCAGTCCGGACCCCGGTCCCGGGGAGCTGTTTTTT. Its protein is CASSPDPGPGELFF.

For this clone: Other DNA sequences in the sample encode the same CDR3. This sequence joins TRBV2 and TRBJ2-5; no clear D gene. The V end was cut by 6 bases, the J end by 2 bases, with 10 bases between. Germline CDR1 SNHLY, CDR2 FYNNEI. CDR3 length: 13 amino acids. This CDR3 is CASRAGAQETQYF. CDR3 DNA sequence: TGTGCCAGCAGGGCAGGAGCTCAAGAGACCCAGTACTTC.

This chain connects TRBV27 to TRBJ1-6, with D perhaps TRBD1 (5 bases). The germline CDR1 and CDR2 sequences are MNHEY and SMNVEV (reference sequence). V was pared by 5 bases and J by 13 bases, with 18 bases between. This CDR3 is 14 amino acids long. CDR3 nucleotides: TGTGCCAGCAGTCTCCGGGACGGATATATCCCCCTCCACTTT. This encodes CASSLRDGYIPLHF.

In regard to this clone: Different DNA sequences within this sample yield the same CDR3. The CDR3 is CASSIEGYEQYF. The CDR3, as DNA: TGTGCCAGTAGTATAGAAGGATACGAGCAGTACTTC. The V gene is TRBV19, the J gene TRBJ2-7; no clear D. Germline V gene sequence: CDR1 LNHDA, CDR2 SQIVND (reference sequence). Trimming cost V 0 bases and J 4 bases, with 4 bases left between them. The CDR3 has 12 residues.

Regarding this clone: Other nucleotide sequences from this sample produce the same CDR3. CDR3 amino acids: CASSLDGSNQPQHF. Written as DNA, the CDR3 is TGTGCCAGTAGCTTAGACGGAAGCAATCAGCCCCAGCATTTT. The chain joins TRBV19 to TRBJ1-5, with D uncertain. The V end was cut by 6 bases, the J end by 1 base, with 10 bases between. The CDR3 consists of 14 residues. Looked up from germline, CDR1 is LNHDA and CDR2 is SQIVND (reference sequence).

J is TRBJ2-4 and V is TRBV19, with D tentatively TRBD1 or TRBD2 (5 bases each). V was shortened by 3 bases and J by 1 base, with 16 bases between the two germline ends. There are 17 residues in the CDR3. CDR1 is LNHDA, CDR2 SQIVND, per germline (reference sequence). The DNA of the CDR3 is TGTGCCAGTAGTATGGGGACGGACGGAATTGCCAAAAACATTCAGTACTTC. It is translated as CASSMGTDGIAKNIQYF. Complete variable domain (other parts from reference TRBV19 and TRBJ2-4): DGGITQSPKYLFRKEGQNVTLSCEQNLNHDAMYWYRQDPGQGLRLIYYSQIVNDFQKGDIAEGYSVSREKKESFPLTVTSAQKNPTAFYLCASSMGTDGIAKNIQYFGAGTRLSVL.

This chain uses TRBV11-3 with TRBJ2-1, with D unresolved. The germline CDR1 and CDR2 sequences are SGHNT and YENEEA. Trimming stripped 4 bases from V and 3 bases from J, with 16 bases between. The CDR3 sequence is 16 residues long. The CDR3 protein is CASSSRHPVLYNEQFF. For the CDR3, the DNA is TGTGCCAGCAGCTCCCGACATCCTGTTCTCTACAATGAGCAGTTCTTC.

The table lists this clone with a count of one. J is TRBJ2-1 and V is TRBV14; D possibly corresponds to TRBD2 (5 bases). There are 16 residues in the CDR3. CDR1 is SGHDN and CDR2 is FVKESK in the germline V gene. With 0 bases removed from V and 8 bases from J, the gap between germline ends came to 17 bases. Here the CDR3 DNA reads TGTGCCAGCAGCCAAGACCGAGGGAGTATAATTGATGAGCAGTTCTTC. It specifies CASSQDRGSIIDEQFF.

The V and J genes are TRBV4-1 and TRBJ2-7; D unresolved. Trimming removed 0 bases at V and 0 bases at J, with 6 bases between. The CDR3 extends over 14 amino acids. CDR1 MGHRA and CDR2 YSYEKL come from the germline V gene. CDR3 DNA sequence: TGCGCCAGCAGCCAAGAGGAGCGCTCCTACGAGCAGTACTTC. As protein: CASSQEERSYEQYF.

This chain uses TRBV5-1 with TRBJ1-3; weak D call: TRBD1 (5 bases). Germline assignment: CDR1 SGHRS and CDR2 YFSETQ. Trimming removed 3 bases at V and 0 bases at J, with 16 bases between. CDR3 size: 17 residues. Written as DNA, the CDR3 is TGCGCCAGCAGCTCGGGATATAACGGGGGCTCTGGAAACACCATATATTTT. This translates into CASSSGYNGGSGNTIYF.

The chain combines TRBV15 with TRBJ1-2, with a weak D call TRBD1 (5 bases). Germline CDR1 is LNHNV and CDR2 is YYDKDF (reference sequence). There are 13 residues in the CDR3. The V gene lost 6 bases and the J gene lost 6 bases, with 14 bases spanning the gap. Written as DNA, the CDR3 is TGTGCCACCAGAGGGGCGGGCAGCGATGGCTACACCTTC. It specifies CATRGAGSDGYTF.

In DNA form, the CDR3 reads TGTGCCAGCAGGCTTACTCCGACAGGGAGTAATCAGCCCCAGCATTTT. It encodes CASRLTPTGSNQPQHF. The chain links TRBV27 to TRBJ1-5; 7 bases agree with TRBD1. Germline assignment: CDR1 MNHEY and CDR2 SMNVEV (reference sequence). The CDR3 runs 16 residues. Trimming removed 6 bases from V and 4 bases from J; junction bases left unmatched: 12.

This clone was observed a few times. The rearrangement uses TRBV19 and TRBJ1-1, with D possibly matching TRBD1 (5 bases). V was cut by 5 bases and J by 2 bases, with 12 bases left in between. Looked up from germline, CDR1 is LNHDA and CDR2 is SQIVND (reference sequence). The CDR3 runs to 14 residues. The CDR3 DNA follows: TGTGCCAGTAGTTCCCATGGGGCCAACACTGAAGCTTTCTTT. Translation gives CASSSHGANTEAFF. The whole variable domain, filled in from reference TRBV19 and TRBJ1-1, reads DGGITQSPKYLFRKEGQNVTLSCEQNLNHDAMYWYRQDPGQGLRLIYYSQIVNDFQKGDIAEGYSVSREKKESFPLTVTSAQKNPTAFYLCASSSHGANTEAFFGQGTRLTVV.

The chain employs TRBV11-2 and TRBJ1-1; D is ambiguous. V lost 1 base and J lost 10, with 13 bases in between. Looked up from germline, CDR1 is SGHAT and CDR2 is FQNNGV. There are 13 residues in the CDR3. The DNA for the CDR3 is TGTGCCAGCAGCTTAGCGGGCCCCCTGGGAGCTTTCTTT. Translated, it gives CASSLAGPLGAFF. The full variable domain, with the rest looked up from reference TRBV11-2 and TRBJ1-1, is EAGVAQSPRYKIIEKRQSVAFWCNPISGHATLYWYQQILGQGPKLLIQFQNNGVVDDSQLPKDRFSAERLKGVDSTLKIQPAKLEDSAVYLCASSLAGPLGAFFGQGTRLTVV.

The V call is TRBV13, the J call TRBJ2-7; maybe TRBD1 (5 bases). V was shortened by 5 bases and J by 8 bases, with 25 bases between the two germline ends. The germline CDR1 and CDR2 sequences are PRHDT and FYEKMQ (reference sequence). There are 16 residues in the CDR3. The CDR3 region has the DNA TGTGCCAGCAGCAGCCTTCGGGTGGGGCAGGGTGGTAAGCAGTACTTC. Translation: CASSSLRVGQGGKQYF.

This chain connects TRBV29-1 to TRBJ1-4, with D possibly matching TRBD1 (6 bases). The CDR3 runs to 15 residues. Trimming removed 4 bases from V and 4 bases from J, with 16 bases in between. Germline loops: CDR1 SQVTM, CDR2 ANQGSEA. The CDR3 region has the DNA TGCAGCGTTGGTGGTGGGGGCCTAATTAATGAAAAACTGTTTTTT. Translating gives CSVGGGGLINEKLFF.

The rearrangement links TRBV28 to TRBJ2-1, with D perhaps matching TRBD2 (5 bases). From germline, CDR1 is MDHEN and CDR2 SYDVKM. V was cut by 2 bases and J by 1 base, with 9 bases left in between. The CDR3 has 15 amino acids. The CDR3 protein is CASSLQRKSYNEQFF. CDR3 in DNA: TGTGCCAGCAGTTTACAGCGGAAGTCCTACAATGAGCAGTTCTTC.

This chain joins TRBV10-3 and TRBJ2-1, with 11 positions matching TRBD2. The CDR3 sequence is 15 residues long. Trimming at V came to 3 bases and at J to 4 bases, leaving 2 bases not matched to a gene. Germline V CDR1 and CDR2: ENHRY, SYGVKD. The CDR3 bases are TGTGCCATCAGTGAAACTAGCGGGGGTTACAATGAGCAGTTCTTC. It encodes CAISETSGGYNEQFF.

The genes are TRBV10-2 and TRBJ1-2; D gene ambiguous. V shed 5 bases and J shed 9 bases, with 13 bases lying between them. In germline, CDR1 is WSHSY, CDR2 SAAADI. The CDR3 runs 12 residues. CDR3 amino acids: CASSRESGSYTF. The CDR3 DNA is TGCGCCAGCAGTCGCGAAAGCGGTAGCTACACCTTC.

Only one count was recorded for this clone. The DNA of the CDR3 is TGTGCCATCAGGGGGCCCCCCGGAAACACCATATATTTT. Its protein is CAIRGPPGNTIYF. The rearrangement uses TRBV10-3 and TRBJ1-3; TRBD1 is a possible D gene (5 bases). CDR1 and CDR2 from the germline V gene are ENHRY and SYGVKD. V was shortened by 6 bases and J by 4 bases, with 10 bases between the two germline ends. CDR3 length equals 13 residues.

J is TRBJ1-2 and V is TRBV6-5, with TRBD1 matching 7 bases. Germline V lookup: CDR1 MNHEY, CDR2 SVGAGI. V trimming: 6 bases; J trimming: 5 bases; junction bases outside the gene matches: 12. The CDR3 has 15 amino acids. The CDR3 DNA sequence: TGTGCCAGCAGGACCGACAGGGTGGCTGGGTATGGCTACACCTTC. Translating it yields CASRTDRVAGYGYTF.

This sequence joins TRBV9 and TRBJ2-5; possible D gene TRBD2, 6 bases. CDR3 size: 16 residues. Germline V gives CDR1 SGDLS, CDR2 YYNGEE. V was clipped by 4 bases and J by 4 bases, with 20 bases between them. CDR3 loop: CASSSNSGGSGETQYF. The CDR3 DNA sequence: TGTGCCAGCAGCTCCAACTCCGGGGGTTCAGGAGAGACCCAGTACTTC. Combining the CDR3 with reference TRBV9 and TRBJ2-5 gives the whole variable domain DSGVTQTPKHLITATGQRVTLRCSPRSGDLSVYWYQQSLDQGLQFLIQYYNGEERAKGNILERFSAQQFPDLHSELNLSSLELGDSALYFCASSSNSGGSGETQYFGPGTRLLVL.